The source of this T cell receptor beta chain is a study of cytomegalovirus exposure and HLA in healthy donors. Study at large: A subsequent analysis stated that the 120 validation repertoires were run on the same platform as the approximately 610 first-cohort repertoires. Study findings and constraints: Three CMV-associated chains proved CMV antigen-specific in vitro. Investigators reported approximately 170 TCR beta chains as tied to cytomegalovirus. Many donors carried some public TCRs, although rarity characterized most TCR sequences.

Profiling relied on immunoSEQ multiplex PCR, and the TCRdb table lists in-frame clones only, not all of them. This repertoire shows a few hundred thousand clones, 88% found once; its top ten account for approximately 0.9%. A remark on this clone: What it recognizes is unknown.

Trimming removed 2 bases from V and 2 bases from J; junction bases left unmatched: 3. From germline, CDR1 is SGDLS and CDR2 YYNGEE. The length of the CDR3 is 16 residues. The sequencing input was PBMCs. This clonotype was obtained from a man aged 25 to 40 in good health and CMV-seronegative. The rearrangement joins TRBV9 to TRBJ2-5, with 13 nucleotides matching TRBD2. CDR3 nucleotide sequence: TGTGCCAGCAGCGTGCAACTAGCGGGGGGGCAAGAGACCCAGTACTTC. This translates into CASSVQLAGGQETQYF.